A selection of T cell receptor beta chains follows, all from one sample in a study of blood T cells in healthy people across ages. TCRdb re-derived calls from the 5' RACE reads in MiXCR, one entry per CDR3 protein. In the table there are around 1.5 million distinct CDR3 sequences, about 32% of which are singletons. Sequenced input: blood. These receptors were obtained from a woman in her 30s in good health. The CDR3 runs from the conserved cysteine through the conserved F or W. A D gene is named only where the DNA matches it firmly. Clone size is not always given. Where it is, it says once, few, many or a class for expanded clones.

NA	TRBV7-3	NA	TRBJ2-3	CASSLKGGGTDTQYF	TGTGCCAGCAGCTTAAAGGGGGGAGGCACAGATACGCAGTATTTT
NA	TRBV15	NA	TRBJ2-2	CATSRDVEFTGELFF	TGTGCCACCAGCAGAGATGTGGAGTTCACCGGGGAGCTGTTTTTT
TRBD2	TRBV28	few	TRBJ2-1	CASSLRIAGEIPFF	TGTGCCAGCAGTTTAAGGATAGCGGGAGAAATTCCGTTCTTC
TRBD1	TRBV3-1	many	TRBJ2-7	CASSHTGTGVDEQYF	TGTGCCAGCAGCCACACCGGGACAGGGGTCGACGAGCAGTACTTC
NA	TRBV30	NA	TRBJ2-2	CAWSVGQVDTGELFF	TGTGCCTGGAGTGTAGGGCAGGTTGACACCGGGGAGCTGTTTTTT
NA	TRBV24-1	few	TRBJ2-3	CATSDRDGSTDTQYF	TGTGCCACCAGTGACCGGGACGGGAGCACAGATACGCAGTATTTT
TRBD1	TRBV5-1	many	TRBJ2-7	CASSGTGGYEQYF	TGTGCCAGCAGTGGGACAGGGGGTTACGAGCAGTACTTC
TRBD2	TRBV13	few	TRBJ2-1	CASSVTGGNLEQFF	TGTGCCAGCAGCGTGACGGGGGGAAATCTTGAGCAGTTCTTC
NA	TRBV29-1	many	TRBJ2-5	CSVDRQETQYF	TGCAGCGTTGACAGGCAAGAGACCCAGTACTTC
NA	TRBV12-3/TRBV12-4	few	TRBJ2-3	CASTPGVNTDTQYF	TGTGCCAGCACCCCAGGGGTAAACACAGATACGCAGTATTTT
TRBD1	TRBV4-1	many	TRBJ1-2	CASSQEVGTGYHGYTF	TGCGCCAGCAGCCAAGAAGTCGGGACAGGGTATCATGGCTACACCTTC
NA	TRBV10-3	NA	TRBJ1-5	CAISGNDQPRHF	TGTGCCATCAGTGGTAACGATCAGCCCCGGCATTTT
TRBD2	TRBV20-1	many	TRBJ2-1	CSAVSREVYNEQFF	TGCAGTGCCGTCTCGCGGGAGGTTTACAATGAGCAGTTCTTC
NA	TRBV20-1	few	TRBJ2-3	CSARSTEMGDTQYF	TGCAGTGCTAGGTCGACAGAAATGGGGGATACGCAGTATTTT
NA	TRBV15	NA	TRBJ1-2	CVTSRGRGSYGYTF	TGTGTCACCAGCAGAGGGAGGGGGAGCTATGGCTACACCTTC
TRBD1	TRBV6-6	many	TRBJ2-5	CASRLSDRGQTQYF	TGTGCCAGCAGGCTATCGGACAGGGGTCAGACCCAGTACTTC
NA	TRBV7-9	few	TRBJ2-1	CASSPTRGGASEQFF	TGTGCCAGCAGCCCAACACGTGGGGGGGCAAGCGAGCAGTTCTTC
NA	TRBV6-2/TRBV6-3	NA	TRBJ2-3	CASSYSAESSTDTQYF	TGTGCCAGCAGTTACAGCGCGGAAAGTAGCACAGATACGCAGTATTTT
TRBD1	TRBV29-1	NA	TRBJ1-2	CSGQGFDGYTF	TGCAGCGGACAGGGGTTCGATGGCTACACCTTC
TRBD2	TRBV6-2/TRBV6-3	NA	TRBJ2-7	CASSPSGSMIGLYEQYF	TGTGCCAGCAGTCCTAGCGGGAGTATGATTGGGCTCTACGAGCAGTACTTC
TRBD1	TRBV3-1	once	TRBJ2-7	CASSQDLRGLYEQYF	TGTGCCAGCAGCCAAGACTTAAGGGGGCTCTACGAGCAGTACTTC
NA	TRBV7-9	many	TRBJ2-5	CASSGASETQYF	TGTGCCAGCAGCGGCGCGTCAGAGACCCAGTACTTC
TRBD2	TRBV7-3	NA	TRBJ2-3	CASSLGLAGYSDTRYF	TGTGCCAGCAGCTTAGGACTAGCGGGGTATTCGGATACGCGGTATTTT
TRBD2	TRBV2	NA	TRBJ2-3	CAREDSSTDTQYF	TGTGCACGGGAGGATTCTAGCACAGATACGCAGTATTTT
TRBD2	TRBV2	NA	TRBJ2-1	CASSSTSGGQHNEQFF	TGTGCCAGCAGTTCCACCTCGGGGGGTCAACACAATGAGCAGTTCTTC
NA	TRBV7-9	NA	TRBJ2-7	CASSRMTLYEQYF	TGTGCCAGCAGCCGGATGACCCTCTACGAGCAGTACTTC
NA	TRBV29-1	many	TRBJ2-4	CSVGSVAKNIQYF	TGCAGCGTTGGGAGCGTAGCCAAAAACATTCAGTACTTC
TRBD1	TRBV10-3	NA	TRBJ2-5	CAISGGQGSFETQYF	TGTGCCATCAGTGGGGGACAGGGAAGTTTTGAGACCCAGTACTTC
NA	TRBV7-9	NA	TRBJ1-2	CASSLDAERDYGYTF	TGTGCCAGCAGCTTAGACGCGGAGAGGGACTATGGCTACACCTTC
TRBD1	TRBV12-3/TRBV12-4	NA	TRBJ1-5	CASSIGDRGRQPQHF	TGTGCCAGCAGCATCGGGGACAGGGGGCGTCAGCCCCAGCATTTT
NA	TRBV4-1	NA	TRBJ1-5	CASSQDGGHLNQPQHF	TGCGCCAGCAGCCAAGATGGAGGACACCTTAATCAGCCCCAGCATTTT
TRBD1	TRBV18	once	TRBJ2-7	CASSPLPQRDRGRYEQYF	TGTGCCAGCTCACCACTTCCCCAGAGGGACAGGGGACGTTACGAGCAGTACTTC
NA	TRBV5-1	NA	TRBJ2-5	CASSFGGGMEETQYF	TGCGCCAGCAGCTTTGGGGGGGGCATGGAAGAGACCCAGTACTTC
NA	TRBV3-1	NA	TRBJ2-7	CASSDLLQEQYF	TGTGCCAGCAGCGACCTCTTGCAGGAGCAGTACTTC
TRBD2	TRBV12-3/TRBV12-4	few	TRBJ2-1	CASSPTSGGAPHEQFF	TGTGCCAGCAGTCCTACTAGCGGGGGGGCCCCCCATGAGCAGTTCTTC
NA	TRBV7-9	NA	TRBJ1-1	CASSFTQGGTEAFF	TGTGCCAGCAGCTTTACACAGGGTGGGACTGAAGCTTTCTTT
NA	TRBV14	NA	TRBJ2-1	CASSQDSGAYNEQFF	TGTGCCAGCAGCCAAGATTCGGGGGCCTACAATGAGCAGTTCTTC
TRBD1	TRBV20-1	NA	TRBJ1-2	CSVGQGEGYGYTF	TGCAGTGTCGGACAGGGGGAAGGCTATGGCTACACCTTC
NA	TRBV27	few	TRBJ2-7	CASSLSWGGPWYEQYF	TGTGCCAGCAGTCTTTCATGGGGGGGGCCCTGGTACGAGCAGTACTTC
TRBD1	TRBV12-3/TRBV12-4	NA	TRBJ2-7	CASSTGTVAYEQYF	TGTGCCAGCAGTACCGGGACAGTGGCCTACGAGCAGTACTTC
NA	TRBV7-9	few	TRBJ2-5	CASCVALQETQYF	TGTGCCAGCTGTGTGGCCCTCCAAGAGACCCAGTACTTC
NA	TRBV5-1	few	TRBJ2-7	CASSLEPGSTYEQYF	TGCGCCAGCAGCTTGGAACCAGGGTCCACTTACGAGCAGTACTTC
TRBD1	TRBV12-3/TRBV12-4	few	TRBJ2-5	CASRQDRGLETQYF	TGTGCCAGCAGACAAGACAGGGGGCTCGAGACCCAGTACTTC
NA	TRBV6-5	NA	TRBJ2-1	CANRGVNEQFF	TGTGCCAACCGCGGGGTAAATGAGCAGTTCTTC
NA	TRBV20-1	NA	TRBJ2-1	CSARLGGNNEQFF	TGCAGTGCTAGATTAGGCGGTAACAATGAGCAGTTCTTC
TRBD1	TRBV5-1	NA	TRBJ1-1	CASRQTGDSMNTEAFF	TGCGCCAGCAGGCAAACCGGGGACAGCATGAACACTGAAGCTTTCTTT
NA	TRBV28	NA	TRBJ1-1	CASSLGFWGEVNTEAFF	TGTGCCAGCAGTTTAGGATTTTGGGGGGAGGTGAACACTGAAGCTTTCTTT
NA	TRBV12-3/TRBV12-4	few	TRBJ2-5	CASSLAGSRETQYF	TGTGCCAGCAGTTTAGCGGGATCCCGAGAGACCCAGTACTTC
NA	TRBV27	NA	TRBJ1-5	CASSWRATTKPQHF	TGTGCCAGCAGTTGGAGGGCCACAACCAAGCCCCAGCATTTT
TRBD2	TRBV20-1	NA	TRBJ2-7	CSARAGGLVSEQYF	TGCAGTGCTAGAGCGGGGGGACTAGTGAGCGAGCAGTACTTC
NA	TRBV5-1	NA	TRBJ1-4	CASSLVADRREKLFF	TGCGCCAGCAGCTTGGTAGCGGACCGGAGAGAAAAACTGTTTTTT
NA	TRBV12-3/TRBV12-4	many	TRBJ2-7	CASSLDRPYEQYF	TGTGCCAGCAGCCTTGACAGGCCCTACGAGCAGTACTTC
TRBD2	TRBV20-1	few	TRBJ2-3	CSAEWRGGLDTQYF	TGCAGTGCTGAGTGGCGGGGGGGCCTAGATACGCAGTATTTT
TRBD1	TRBV4-1	NA	TRBJ2-2	CASSPTGGLGGELFF	TGCGCCAGCAGCCCGACAGGGGGCCTGGGCGGGGAGCTGTTTTTT
NA	TRBV4-1	NA	TRBJ2-5	CASSPDGGRLQETQYF	TGCGCCAGCAGCCCGGATGGTGGACGGCTCCAAGAGACCCAGTACTTC